These 28 T cell receptor beta chains came from one sample sequenced in a study of identical twins. Using its own MiXCR run on the 5' RACE reads, TCRdb lists one record per CDR3 protein. The sample records about 690,000 distinct CDR3 sequences, roughly 6.2% being singletons. The sample was naive T cells sorted from blood. The receptors shown here come from a man younger than 35 in good health.

In its sample, this clonotype was seen many times. The chain has TRBV12-3 or TRBV12-4 and TRBJ2-7; D is unresolved. V was shortened by 4 bases and J by 8 bases, with 12 bases between the two germline ends. The CDR3 contains 12 residues. DNA of the CDR3: TGTGCCAGCAGTTCGTCCCGAGCCAAGCAGTACGTC. Encoded protein: CASSSSRAKQYV.

This clonotype was seen many times. The chain recombines TRBV20-1 with TRBJ2-5; 9 bases line up with TRBD2. The germline gives CDR1 DFQATT, CDR2 SNEGSKA (reference sequence). The CDR3 sequence is 13 residues long. The CDR3 DNA sequence: TGCAGACTAGCGGGTATCACAAAAGAGACCCAGTACTTC. Its protein product is CRLAGITKETQYF.

This clonotype was seen only a few times. V usage is TRBV10-3 and J usage is TRBJ1-1, with 8 nucleotides matching TRBD1. The junction had 11 bases not matched to a gene; V was cut back by 4 bases and J by 4 bases. Germline V gene sequence: CDR1 ENHRY, CDR2 SYGVKD. The CDR3 loop spans 16 amino acids. CDR3 protein: CAISVGTGRLSTEAFF. The DNA of the CDR3 is TGTGCCATCAGTGTTGGGACAGGTCGCCTGAGCACTGAAGCTTTCTTT.

Ten or more counts support this clonotype. This sequence joins TRBV6-1 and TRBJ2-3; a possible D gene is TRBD2 (5 bases). Germline CDR1 is MNHNS and CDR2 is SASEGT. Deletions cut 3 bases from V and 9 bases from J, with 19 bases between. The CDR3 contains 15 residues. The CDR3 reads CASSDPRHSADTQYF. The DNA of the CDR3 is TGTGCCAGCAGTGACCCCCGACATTCAGCGGACACGCAGTATTTT.

This clonotype was seen ten or more times. The genes are TRBV3-1 and TRBJ1-1; TRBD1 might be the D (6 bases). CDR1 and CDR2 (germline): LGHDT, YNNKEL (reference sequence). The CDR3 is 13 amino acids. The ends were cut back, 8 bases at V and 6 bases at J, with 16 bases in the middle. CDR3 coding DNA: TGTGCCAGCGGTCCGGGGGGCGCACCTGAAGCTTTCTTT. It specifies CASGPGGAPEAFF. The whole variable domain, remainder taken from reference TRBV3-1 and TRBJ1-1, is DTAVSQTPKYLVTQMGNDKSIKCEQNLGHDTMYWYKQDSKKFLKIMFSYNNKELIINETVPNRFSPKSPDKAHLNLHINSLELGDSAVYFCASGPGGAPEAFFGQGTRLTVV.

Many counts were recorded for this clonotype. The CDR3 protein is CASSLVAQLNQPQHF. In DNA form, the CDR3 reads TGTGCCAGCAGCTTAGTCGCACAGCTTAATCAGCCCCAGCATTTT. J is TRBJ1-5 and V is TRBV5-5, with D hard to call. V lost 2 bases and J lost 4, with 13 bases in between. Looked up from germline, CDR1 is SGHKS and CDR2 is YYEKEE (reference sequence). There are 15 residues in the CDR3.

This clonotype was seen a handful of times. The chain joins TRBV3-1 to TRBJ1-1, with D possibly TRBD1 on 5 matching bases. In germline, CDR1 is LGHDT, CDR2 YNNKEL (reference sequence). The CDR3 spans 15 residues. Trimming removed 4 bases at V and 3 bases at J, with 15 bases between. The CDR3 spells CASSPRGRGYTEAFF. Here the CDR3 DNA reads TGTGCCAGCAGCCCAAGGGGCAGAGGTTACACTGAAGCTTTCTTT. The full variable domain, its missing parts supplied by reference TRBV3-1 and TRBJ1-1, is DTAVSQTPKYLVTQMGNDKSIKCEQNLGHDTMYWYKQDSKKFLKIMFSYNNKELIINETVPNRFSPKSPDKAHLNLHINSLELGDSAVYFCASSPRGRGYTEAFFGQGTRLTVV.

Remarks on this clonotype: Compared with germline, one end of the junction differs, possibly owing to a read error. The J gene is TRBJ2-5, the V gene TRBV4-1; 8 nucleotides match TRBD2. CDR1 and CDR2 (germline): MGHRA, YSYEKL. The CDR3 is made up of 16 amino acids. The DNA for the CDR3 is TGCGCCAGCAGCCAGCCGACTAGCCGGGGGGGAGAGGCCCAGTACTTC. Encoded protein: CASSQPTSRGGEAQYF.

This clonotype was seen at least ten times. This chain connects TRBV28 to TRBJ1-1; tentative D call: TRBD1 (5 bases). This CDR3 spans 14 amino acids. Trimming stripped 2 bases from V and 4 bases from J, with 11 bases between. Looked up from germline, CDR1 is MDHEN and CDR2 is SYDVKM. The CDR3 region is CASSLRGAGTEAFF. DNA of the CDR3: TGTGCCAGCAGTTTACGGGGCGCGGGCACTGAAGCTTTCTTT.

This clonotype was picked up a small number of times. This chain links TRBV6-2 or TRBV6-3 with TRBJ2-4; the D gene is possibly TRBD2 (7 bases). The V gene's germline CDR1 is MNHEY and CDR2 SVGEGT. The CDR3 consists of 18 residues. V lost 4 bases, J lost 1 base, and 20 bases lay in between. Here the CDR3 DNA reads TGTGCCAGCAGTTTAGTTTCGGAGGGAGGGGGTGCCAAAAACATTCAGTACTTC. It is translated as CASSLVSEGGGAKNIQYF.

V gene TRBV28 combines with J gene TRBJ2-1, with TRBD1 matching 7 bases. From germline, CDR1 is MDHEN and CDR2 SYDVKM. The CDR3 runs 14 residues. The V and J ends lost 5 bases and 14 bases, in that order; junction bases with no gene match: 15. In nucleotides, the CDR3 is TGTGCCAGCAGTAAACCTGTACTGACAGGGTCAGAGTTCTTC. Its translation is CASSKPVLTGSEFF. Together with reference TRBV28 and TRBJ2-1, the CDR3 gives the full variable domain: DVKVTQSSRYLVKRTGEKVFLECVQDMDHENMFWYRQDPGLGLRLIYFSYDVKMKEKGDIPEGYSVSREKKERFSLILESASTNQTSMYLCASSKPVLTGSEFFGPGTRLTVL.

The chain combines TRBV5-1 with TRBJ2-1; TRBD2 matches at 7 bases. The CDR3 sequence is 15 residues long. Germline values: CDR1 SGHRS, CDR2 YFSETQ. The ends lost 4 bases at V and 1 base at J; junction bases unmatched: 5. CDR3 sequence: CASSGGDLSYNEQFF. For the CDR3, the DNA is TGCGCCAGCAGCGGGGGGGATTTATCCTACAATGAGCAGTTCTTC. Based on the CDR3 plus reference TRBV5-1 and TRBJ2-1, the full variable domain is KAGVTQTPRYLIKTRGQQVTLSCSPISGHRSVSWYQQTPGQGLQFLFEYFSETQRNKGNFPGRFSGRQFSNSRSEMNVSTLELGDSALYLCASSGGDLSYNEQFFGPGTRLTVL.

J is TRBJ2-7 and V is TRBV20-1, with TRBD2 identical over 9 bases. After removal of 5 bases from V and 2 bases from J, the junction contained 4 bases not matched to a gene. The germline CDR1 and CDR2 sequences are DFQATT and SNEGSKA (reference sequence). The CDR3 totals 13 residues. The CDR3 protein is CSARLAATYEQYF. The CDR3 nucleotides read TGCAGTGCTCGACTAGCGGCTACCTACGAGCAGTACTTC.

This clonotype was detected a few times. This chain connects TRBV7-8 to TRBJ2-3; weak D call: TRBD2 (6 bases). This CDR3 region has 18 residues. CDR1 and CDR2 (germline): SGHVS, FQNEAQ. V was clipped by 2 bases and J by 0 bases, with 18 bases between them. The DNA of the CDR3 is TGTGCCAGCAGCTTACTTCATCGTGCGGGACCTAGCACAGATACGCAGTATTTT. Its translation: CASSLLHRAGPSTDTQYF.

At least ten counts were recorded for this clonotype. A read error may produce the germline difference seen at one junction end. This chain joins TRBV7-3 and TRBJ2-6; D perhaps matches TRBD2 (5 bases). CDR3 length: 18 amino acids. In germline, CDR1 is SGHTA, CDR2 FQGTGA. The CDR3 region is CASSLTGILSSGANVLTF. CDR3 sequence (DNA): TGTGCCAGCAGCCTAACCGGGATCTTGAGCTCTGGGGCCAACGTCCTGACTTTC. Supplemented by reference TRBV7-3 and TRBJ2-6, the full variable domain reads GAGVSQTPSNKVTEKGKYVELRCDPISGHTALYWYRQSLGQGPEFLIYFQGTGAADDSGLPNDRFFAVRPEGSVSTLKIQRTERGDSAVYLCASSLTGILSSGANVLTFGAGSRLTVL.

This clonotype was seen a few times. V is TRBV7-9 and J is TRBJ1-4; D possibly corresponds to TRBD1 (5 bases). Trimming removed 5 bases from V and 7 bases from J, with 11 bases in between. The CDR3 is 13 amino acids. CDR1 and CDR2 from the germline V gene are SEHNR and FQNEAQ (reference sequence). CDR3 protein: CASSRDGSEKLFF. The CDR3, as DNA: TGTGCCAGCAGCAGGGACGGGAGTGAAAAACTGTTTTTT.

CDR3 loop: CASSLRPGTVTGELFF. DNA for the CDR3: TGCGCCAGCAGCTTGCGGCCCGGGACAGTGACCGGGGAGCTGTTTTTT. The V gene is TRBV5-1, the J gene TRBJ2-2; 7 bases map to TRBD1. The CDR3 length is 16 residues. J gave up 5 bases and V 1 base, and 8 bases lay outside the gene matches. CDR1 is SGHRS, CDR2 YFSETQ, per germline.

This clonotype has ten or more counts. The chain links TRBV12-3 or TRBV12-4 to TRBJ2-7; 7 bases align to TRBD2. V trimming: 5 bases; J trimming: 3 bases; junction bases outside the gene matches: 7. CDR3 size: 14 residues. DNA of the CDR3: TGTGCCAGCAGTCGAACCGGGACTAACTACGAGCAGTACTTC. It yields the protein CASSRTGTNYEQYF.

Many counts were recorded for this clonotype. This sequence joins TRBV6-5 and TRBJ2-7, with D unclear. Germline V lookup: CDR1 MNHEY, CDR2 SVGAGI. CDR3 length equals 15 residues. Trimming removed 0 bases from V and 0 bases from J, with 9 bases in between. CDR3 in amino acids: CASSYSAESSYEQYV. The CDR3 nucleotides read TGTGCCAGCAGTTACTCGGCGGAGAGCTCCTACGAGCAGTACGTC.

This chain links TRBV29-1 with TRBJ2-1, with a possible D match to TRBD1 (5 bases). The CDR3 covers 13 residues. Trimming removed 4 bases at V and 9 bases at J, with 16 bases between. In germline, CDR1 is SQVTM, CDR2 ANQGSEA. CDR3: CSVGGRLWGEQFF. The CDR3 DNA sequence: TGCAGCGTTGGGGGCAGACTGTGGGGTGAGCAGTTCTTC.

The chain recombines TRBV5-8 with TRBJ2-2; D possibly corresponds to TRBD1 (5 bases). Trimming shortened V by 5 bases and J by 3 bases, and 14 bases separated the two germline ends. Germline values: CDR1 SGHTS, CDR2 YDEGEE. This CDR3 is 15 amino acids long. CDR3 in DNA: TGTGCCAGCAGGGAGACAGAAACTCACACCGGGGAGCTGTTTTTT. This encodes CASRETETHTGELFF.

This clonotype was counted many times. The chain recombines TRBV20-1 with TRBJ2-1, with TRBD2 matching over 12 bases. The junction had 8 bases not matched to a gene; V was cut back by 4 bases and J by 7 bases. In germline, CDR1 is DFQATT, CDR2 SNEGSKA (reference sequence). This CDR3 spans 15 amino acids. The CDR3 sequence: CSATRLAGVGNEQFF. The CDR3, as DNA: TGCAGTGCTACCAGACTAGCGGGAGTGGGTAATGAGCAGTTCTTC.

The chain links TRBV10-3 to TRBJ2-7; 12 bases are a match to TRBD2. J gave up 4 bases and V 9 bases, and 10 bases lay outside the gene matches. The CDR3 totals 15 residues. Per the germline V gene, CDR1 is ENHRY and CDR2 is SYGVKD. The DNA for the CDR3 is TGTGCCATACAGGCGAGGGGGACTAGCGGGTACGAGCAGTACTTC. Translating gives CAIQARGTSGYEQYF.

This clonotype was detected ten times or more. This chain connects TRBV6-2 or TRBV6-3 to TRBJ2-1, with TRBD1 matching 10 bases. Per the germline V gene, CDR1 is MNHEY and CDR2 is SVGEGT. CDR3 length equals 15 residues. After removal of 2 bases from V and 7 bases from J, the junction contained 5 bases not matched to a gene. CDR3 region: CASSYAGTGANEQFF. The CDR3 DNA is TGTGCCAGCAGTTACGCCGGGACAGGGGCAAATGAGCAGTTCTTC.

In its sample, this clonotype was seen many times. This rearrangement joins TRBV29-1 to TRBJ2-2, with D unclear. V was cut by 6 bases and J by 1 base, with 6 bases left in between. The CDR3 length is 12 residues. The germline V gene encodes CDR1 SQVTM and CDR2 ANQGSEA. DNA for the CDR3: TGCAGCGTCCAGCAGAACACCGGGGAGCTGTTTTTT. Translation: CSVQQNTGELFF.

This clonotype was detected ten times or more. V gene TRBV6-1 combines with J gene TRBJ2-5; 7 bases match TRBD1. Germline CDR1 is MNHNS and CDR2 is SASEGT. The CDR3 covers 15 residues. V gave up 1 base and J gave up 2 bases; unmatched junction bases: 4. The CDR3 loop is CASSEVGTAQETQYF. DNA for the CDR3: TGTGCCAGCAGTGAAGTCGGGACAGCTCAAGAGACCCAGTACTTC.

This clonotype appeared a few times. The CDR3: CATNRDSITDTQYF. CDR3 DNA: TGTGCCACCAACCGGGACAGCATCACAGATACGCAGTATTTT. This chain connects TRBV2 to TRBJ2-3, with 7 bases aligning to TRBD1. Trimming cost V 10 bases and J 2 bases; bases outside gene matches: 9. This CDR3 comprises 14 residues. Germline loops: CDR1 SNHLY, CDR2 FYNNEI.

This clonotype was seen a handful of times. This sequence joins TRBV5-4 and TRBJ1-1; TRBD1 aligns across 8 bases. Germline assignment: CDR1 SGHNT and CDR2 YYREEE (reference sequence). V shed 5 bases, J shed 6 bases, and the junction held 9 bases outside the gene matches. The CDR3 runs 14 residues. Here the CDR3 DNA reads TGTGCCAGCAGACGACAGGGGATAGATCCTGAAGCTTTCTTT. Protein: CASRRQGIDPEAFF.